This passage covers 24 T cell receptor beta chains from one sample sequenced in a study of post-analysis software for immune sequencing data (dated by TCRdb to about 2015). Summary of the overall study and its limitations: A handful of TRBV segments, including TRBV5-6, TRBV5-1 and TRBV20-1, were significantly more frequent in patients than controls.

What these receptors recognize is not known. Receptor amplification or capture employed PCR. Instrument on record: Illumina HiSeq 2500. Unique molecular identifiers were incorporated into TCR beta cDNA libraries to reduce PCR and sequencing biases. TCRdb's own reprocessing of the public reads used fastp at Q25 and MiXCR and kept productive beta chains. One record per CDR3 amino acid sequence lists the most common genes and DNA. The sample contains about 820,000 distinct CDR3 sequences, around 53% of them found a single time. The ten largest clones take up under 6% of the sample. The sample was blood. These receptors were taken from a girl aged 5-17 years with multiple sclerosis.

J is TRBJ2-3 and V is TRBV5-6; possibly TRBD1 for D (6 bases). The CDR3 loop spans 17 amino acids. V was cut by 4 bases and J by 4 bases, with 22 bases left in between. The V gene's germline CDR1 is SGHDT and CDR2 YYEEEE. The CDR3, as DNA: TGTGCCAGCAGCAGACTTACGCAGGGGCTCAGGGCAGATACGCAGTATTTT. Residues: CASSRLTQGLRADTQYF.

V is TRBV5-6 and J is TRBJ2-7; 7 bases are a match to TRBD1. This CDR3 spans 14 amino acids. V shed 6 bases and J 5 bases; nucleotides not matched to a gene: 11. Germline V lookup: CDR1 SGHDT, CDR2 YYEEEE. CDR3 residues: CASNTGEVVDEQYF. In DNA, the CDR3 is TGTGCCAGCAACACAGGGGAAGTAGTTGACGAGCAGTACTTC.

This clonotype occurred a few times. V usage is TRBV28 and J usage is TRBJ2-3; D tentatively reads TRBD1 or TRBD2 (5 bases each). The CDR3 is made up of 13 amino acids. V was pared by 6 bases and J by 4 bases, with 11 bases between. In germline, CDR1 is MDHEN, CDR2 SYDVKM. DNA of the CDR3: TGTGCCAGCAGGGGACCTCGACCAGATACGCAGTATTTT. Protein: CASRGPRPDTQYF.

In DNA form, the CDR3 reads TGCAGTGCTTCACGGGCCTCTCGAGTGGACGAGCAGTACTTC. Protein product: CSASRASRVDEQYF. This chain joins TRBV20-1 and TRBJ2-1, with unresolved D. The DNA matches TRBJ2-7 better at its end, which makes the J call doubtful. The CDR3 contains 14 residues. CDR1 DFQATT and CDR2 SNEGSKA come from the germline V gene (reference sequence).

The rearrangement joins TRBV6-1 to TRBJ2-5; D is unclear. The CDR3 loop spans 13 amino acids. Per germline, CDR1 MNHNS and CDR2 SASEGT. V was clipped by 6 bases and J by 2 bases, with 10 bases between them. The CDR3 nucleotides read TGTGCCAGCAGGAGAGCCCTACAAGAGACCCAGTACTTC. It yields the protein CASRRALQETQYF.

The V call is TRBV12-3 or TRBV12-4, the J call TRBJ1-3, with no clear D. V shed 7 bases and J shed 0 bases, with 7 bases lying between them. There are 13 residues in the CDR3. The CDR3 DNA reads as TGTGCCAGCAAACGTTACTCTGGAAACACCATATATTTT. It encodes CASKRYSGNTIYF.

The V call is TRBV6-6, the J call TRBJ2-3; D tentatively reads TRBD1 or TRBD2 (6 bases each). This CDR3 has 16 amino acids. Germline loops: CDR1 MNHNY, CDR2 SVGAGI (reference sequence). The V end was cut by 5 bases, the J end by 2 bases, with 17 bases between. CDR3 in amino acids: CASSPTGAIVTDTQYF. DNA for the CDR3: TGTGCCAGCAGTCCAACGGGGGCCATAGTCACAGATACGCAGTATTTT.

The V gene is TRBV29-1, the J gene TRBJ1-2; tentatively, D is TRBD1 (5 bases). The CDR3 totals 12 residues. Trimming took 7 bases from V and 4 from J, leaving 13 bases between them. Germline assignment: CDR1 SQVTM and CDR2 ANQGSEA. As DNA, the CDR3 is TGCAGCGACCTACAAGACAGCTATGGCTACACCTTC. Translating gives CSDLQDSYGYTF.

The J gene is TRBJ2-5, the V gene TRBV20-1; TRBD2 matches 12 bases. TRBJ2-7 matches the DNA end more closely, so the J call is doubtful. The CDR3 consists of 14 residues. Per the germline V gene, CDR1 is DFQATT and CDR2 is SNEGSKA (reference sequence). The CDR3 spells CSARTSGGNYEQYF. For the CDR3, the DNA is TGCAGTGCTAGGACTAGCGGGGGAAATTACGAGCAGTACTTC.

This clonotype was detected a few times. J is TRBJ2-6 and V is TRBV20-1; D unclear. Looked up from germline, CDR1 is DFQATT and CDR2 is SNEGSKA (reference sequence). CDR3 length: 15 amino acids. The germline V and J ends were trimmed by 2 bases and 6 bases, with 14 bases remaining between them. The chain's CDR3 is CSARPGPEVANVLTF. CDR3 sequence (DNA): TGCAGTGCTAGACCCGGTCCTGAGGTGGCCAACGTCCTGACTTTC.

Regarding this clonotype: A read error may produce the germline difference seen at one junction end. The chain couples TRBV6-4 to TRBJ2-3; the match to TRBD2 covers 7 bases. Germline CDR1 MRHNA, CDR2 SNTAGT. The CDR3 covers 16 residues. CDR3 sequence: CVSNPRSGGSADTQYF. CDR3 DNA sequence: TGTGTCAGCAACCCCCGCTCGGGCGGGAGCGCAGATACGCAGTATTTT.

The chain uses TRBV12-3 or TRBV12-4 and TRBJ2-1, with 8 bases fitting TRBD1. V was pared by 9 bases and J by 4 bases, with 11 bases of the junction left unmatched. CDR3 size: 15 residues. The CDR3 DNA reads as TGTGCCAGTTGGGTATCCGGGACAGGTTACAATGAGCAGTTCTTC. Its translation: CASWVSGTGYNEQFF.

This clonotype has just a few counts. This chain joins TRBV28 and TRBJ2-6; TRBD1 agrees at 8 bases. The V gene's germline CDR1 is MDHEN and CDR2 SYDVKM. Unmatched junction bases numbered 6, after V lost 7 bases and J lost 1 base. CDR3 length: 16 amino acids. CDR3 nucleotide sequence: TGTGCCAGCAAGGGACGACAGGGGTCTGGGGCCAACGTCCTGACTTTC. Residues: CASKGRQGSGANVLTF.

The V and J genes are TRBV29-1 and TRBJ2-4, with 8 positions matching TRBD1. The DNA matches TRBJ2-7 better at its end, which makes the J call doubtful. CDR1 and CDR2 (germline): SQVTM, ANQGSEA. CDR3 size: 14 residues. The CDR3 region has the DNA TGCAGCGTTGAAGACGACAGGGGTTTCTACGAGCAGTACTTC. Its translation: CSVEDDRGFYEQYF.

This clonotype was counted a few times. This sequence joins TRBV5-1 and TRBJ2-7; D not certain. This CDR3 has 14 residues. V lost 3 bases to trimming and J lost 1 base, with 11 bases between them. Germline V lookup: CDR1 SGHRS, CDR2 YFSETQ. In nucleotides, the CDR3 is TGCGCCAGCAGCTCTTTGACGGAGTCCTACGAGCAGTACTTC. Translation gives CASSSLTESYEQYF.

V is TRBV4-2 and J is TRBJ2-5; TRBD2 aligns across 11 bases. V shed 3 bases, J shed 2 bases, and the junction held 5 bases outside the gene matches. CDR1 is LGHNA and CDR2 is YNFKEQ in the germline V gene. CDR3 length equals 16 residues. The CDR3 sequence is CASSQTGTSGQETQYF. CDR3 nucleotides: TGTGCCAGCAGCCAGACCGGGACTAGCGGACAAGAGACCCAGTACTTC.

The V gene is TRBV20-1, the J gene TRBJ2-7; 10 bases match TRBD2. Trimming took 3 bases from V and 3 from J; bases not matched to a gene: 11. The CDR3 length is 16 residues. Germline V gene sequence: CDR1 DFQATT, CDR2 SNEGSKA (reference sequence). CDR3 amino acids: CSAREPRTSGVYEQYF. In nucleotides, the CDR3 is TGCAGTGCTAGGGAGCCCCGGACTAGCGGAGTCTACGAGCAGTACTTC.

The rearrangement joins TRBV2 to TRBJ2-1; 13 bases line up with TRBD2. Germline V gives CDR1 SNHLY, CDR2 FYNNEI. The trim removed 6 bases at V and 5 bases at J, leaving 4 bases unmatched. The CDR3 length is 15 residues. For the CDR3, the DNA is TGTGCCAGCAGAGTACTAGCGGGGGGGGACAATGAGCAGTTCTTC. Protein sequence: CASRVLAGGDNEQFF. The full variable domain, with the rest looked up from reference TRBV2 and TRBJ2-1, is EPEVTQTPSHQVTQMGQEVILRCVPISNHLYFYWYRQILGQKVEFLVSFYNNEISEKSEIFDDQFSVERPDGSNFTLKIRSTKLEDSAMYFCASRVLAGGDNEQFFGPGTRLTVL.

The chain links TRBV6-6 to TRBJ2-3, with 9 bases lining up with TRBD2. CDR3 length equals 16 residues. J lost 2 bases, V lost 3 bases, and 6 bases had no gene match. CDR1 and CDR2 (germline): MNHNY, SVGAGI (reference sequence). The CDR3 here is CASSYSLAGYTDTQYF. In DNA, the CDR3 is TGTGCCAGCAGTTATTCTCTAGCGGGGTACACAGATACGCAGTATTTT.

The J gene is TRBJ2-4, the V gene TRBV29-1; 14 bases map to TRBD2. The CDR3 length is 17 residues. V dropped 5 bases and J dropped 3; count of bases not matched to a gene: 9. Looked up from germline, CDR1 is SQVTM and CDR2 is ANQGSEA. For the CDR3, the DNA is TGCAGCGTTAGACTAGCGGGAGGGCCTGTAGTCAAAAACATTCAGTACTTC. This gives the protein CSVRLAGGPVVKNIQYF.

This clonotype was seen only a few times. This chain links TRBV20-1 with TRBJ2-1; 8 bases line up with TRBD2. Germline V lookup: CDR1 DFQATT, CDR2 SNEGSKA (reference sequence). This CDR3 region has 11 residues. The V gene end was trimmed by 5 bases and the J gene end by 12 bases; junction bases not matched to a gene: 6. CDR3 nucleotides: TGCAGTGCTGGACTAGCTCCGGTGCAGTTCTTC. Its translation is CSAGLAPVQFF.

This clonotype has more than one count but fewer than ten. The rearrangement uses TRBV20-1 and TRBJ2-7, with TRBD1 matching 7 bases. V was clipped by 4 bases and J by 3 bases; unmatched bases: 12. Germline CDR1 and CDR2: DFQATT and SNEGSKA (reference sequence). The CDR3 has 15 residues. CDR3 protein: CSATSPRQGFYEQYF. CDR3 sequence (DNA): TGCAGTGCTACTTCGCCTAGACAGGGATTCTACGAGCAGTACTTC.

The CDR3 sequence is CASSHWDRSIQETQYF. The CDR3 DNA follows: TGCGCCAGCAGTCACTGGGACAGGTCTATACAAGAGACCCAGTACTTC. The chain has TRBV5-1 and TRBJ2-5; the match to TRBD1 covers 8 bases. There are 16 residues in the CDR3. The germline V gene has CDR1 SGHRS and CDR2 YFSETQ. V shed 5 bases and J 2 bases; nucleotides not matched to a gene: 11.

The CDR3 DNA follows: TGCAGCGTTGAACGGTCAGAGACCCAGTACTTC. Protein product: CSVERSETQYF. The chain has TRBV29-1 and TRBJ2-5, with D unclear. Germline-derived CDR1 and CDR2 are SQVTM and ANQGSEA. V shed 2 bases and J shed 4 bases, with 5 bases lying between them. The CDR3 contains 11 residues.